This TCR beta chain was profiled in a study of cytomegalovirus exposure and HLA in healthy donors. CDR3 size: 16 residues. CDR1 is SGHNT and CDR2 is YYREEE in the germline V gene (reference sequence). V was clipped by 4 bases and J by 8 bases; unmatched bases: 12. Notes on the study in general: In an earlier analysis, in some 500 donors, most V segments appeared productive either ~87% or ~30% of the time. Of the V segments, some could not be distinguished, including TRBV6-2 and TRBV6-3, and were excluded. Reports showed the classifier diagnosing cytomegalovirus status with high specificity and sensitivity. Several top significant clusters appeared, in a later analysis, to be linked to common viral pathogens.

Researchers ran the PCR with 60 Vbeta and 13 Jbeta primers. TCRdb's copy holds only in-frame clones and misses some; the assay was immunoSEQ multiplex PCR. In the table there are fewer than 300,000 clones, roughly 85% of which are singletons. On this clone itself: What it binds is unknown.

The sequenced sample was PBMCs. The origin of this receptor is a man in his forties in good health and CMV-seropositive. The V and J genes are TRBV5-4 and TRBJ2-1; TRBD2 aligns across 10 bases. The chain's CDR3 is CASSLSGRPYSDEQFF. The CDR3, as DNA: TGTGCCAGCAGCCTTAGCGGGAGGCCCTATAGCGATGAGCAGTTCTTC.